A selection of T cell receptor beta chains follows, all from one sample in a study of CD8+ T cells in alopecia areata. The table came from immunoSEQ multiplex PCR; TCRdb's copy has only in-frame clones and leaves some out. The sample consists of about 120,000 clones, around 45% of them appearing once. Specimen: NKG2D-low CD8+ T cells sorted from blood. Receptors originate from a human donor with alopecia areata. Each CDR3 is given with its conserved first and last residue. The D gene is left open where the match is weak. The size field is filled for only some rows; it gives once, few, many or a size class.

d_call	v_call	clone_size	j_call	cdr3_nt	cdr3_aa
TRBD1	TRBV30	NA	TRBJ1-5	TGTGCCTGGAGCCCCGGGACAGGGAATAGCAATCAGCCCCAGCATTTT	CAWSPGTGNSNQPQHF
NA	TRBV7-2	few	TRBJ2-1	TGTGCCAGCAGCCAGAGCAGGCATGTTAAGCAGTTCTTC	CASSQSRHVKQFF
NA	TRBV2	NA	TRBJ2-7	TGTGCCAGCAGTGAAGACAGCTCCTACGAGCAGTACTTC	CASSEDSSYEQYF
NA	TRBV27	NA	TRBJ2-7	TGTGCCAGCAGTTTAAGGGTGACCGCCTACGAGCAGTACTTC	CASSLRVTAYEQYF
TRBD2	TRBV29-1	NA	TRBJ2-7	TGCAGCGTTGAGCTCGCGGGAGGAGGGGAGCAGTACTTC	CSVELAGGGEQYF
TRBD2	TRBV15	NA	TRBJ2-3	TGTGCCACCACCCCAGCGGGACGCACAGATACGCAGTATTTT	CATTPAGRTDTQYF
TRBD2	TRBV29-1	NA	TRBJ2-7	TGCAGCGTTCGGATTTGGACTAGCGGAAACCATAACTACGAGCAGTACTTC	CSVRIWTSGNHNYEQYF
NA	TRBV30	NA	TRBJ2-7	TGTGCCTGGAGTGTCCGAGGAGGGATCGGCTACGAGCAGTACTTC	CAWSVRGGIGYEQYF
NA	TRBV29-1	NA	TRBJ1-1	TGCAGCGTTGAGCACACTGAAGCTTTCTTT	CSVEHTEAFF
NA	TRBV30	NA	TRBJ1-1	TGTGCCTGGATTCGGAACACTGAAGCTTTCTTT	CAWIRNTEAFF
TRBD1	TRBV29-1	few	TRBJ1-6	TGCAGCGTTCTAAACTGGGACAGGGTAAATTCACCCCTCCACTTT	CSVLNWDRVNSPLHF
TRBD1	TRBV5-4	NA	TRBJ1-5	TGTGCCAGCAGCTTCAGGGGGGAAAATCAGCCCCAGCATTTT	CASSFRGENQPQHF
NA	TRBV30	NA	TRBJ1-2	TGTGCCTGGAGTGAAGAGGGCCATGGCTACACCTTC	CAWSEEGHGYTF
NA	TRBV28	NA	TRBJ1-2	TGTGCCGTGGAGAGAAACTATGGCTACACCTTC	CAVERNYGYTF
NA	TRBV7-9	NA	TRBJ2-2	TGTGCCAGCAGCTTCGGTAACACCGGGGAGCTGTTTTTT	CASSFGNTGELFF
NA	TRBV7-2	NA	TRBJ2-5	TGTGCCAGCAGCATGACTGGCGGGGAGGAAGAGACCCAGTACTTC	CASSMTGGEEETQYF
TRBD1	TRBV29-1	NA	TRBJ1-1	TGCAGCGTGCACCGGGACAGGGCTGAAGCTTTCTTT	CSVHRDRAEAFF
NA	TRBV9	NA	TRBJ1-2	TGTGCCAGCAGCAGCAGACAGGATGACTATGGCTACACCTTC	CASSSRQDDYGYTF
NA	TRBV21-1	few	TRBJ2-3	TGTGCCAGCAGCAAATACCTTAGTAGCGCCTCTAGCACAGATACGCAGTATTTT	CASSKYLSSASSTDTQYF
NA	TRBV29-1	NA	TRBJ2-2	TGCGGCGTTGAAGGTAGCGAGGCCGGGGAGCTGTTTTTT	CGVEGSEAGELFF
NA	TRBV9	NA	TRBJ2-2	TGTGCCAGCAGCAGCGCGGGCGACACCGGGGAGCTGTTTTTT	CASSSAGDTGELFF
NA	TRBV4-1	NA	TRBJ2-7	TGCGCCAGCAGCCAAGGGCAGGGGCTCTCCTACGAGCAGTACTTC	CASSQGQGLSYEQYF
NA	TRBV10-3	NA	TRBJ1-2	TGTGCCATCAGTGAGTCGGTACAGCGTAATGGCTACACCTTC	CAISESVQRNGYTF
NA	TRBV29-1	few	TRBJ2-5	TGCAGCGCGGTAGCCGGGACTCCCGGGGCGGGGGAGACCCAGTACTTC	CSAVAGTPGAGETQYF